The rows below give T cell receptor beta chains drawn from one sample of a study of blood T cell repertoires in COVID-19. Sequenced by immunoSEQ multiplex PCR; TCRdb stores in-frame clones only, minus some. This table holds roughly 280,000 clones, around 89% found once. Specimen: PBMCs or T cells enriched from blood (not recorded which). These receptors were obtained from a woman between 50 and 59 years old who had recovered from COVID-19. Both conserved end residues are part of each CDR3. D genes are given only for firm matches. Clone size is not always given. Where it is, it says once, few, many or a class for expanded clones.

cdr3_nt: TGCGCCAGCAGCTCTGAAAGGGGGCGCGGAGTGAACACTGAAGCTTTCTTT
cdr3_aa: CASSSERGRGVNTEAFF
j_call: TRBJ1-1
d_call: TRBD1
v_call: TRBV5-1
clone_size: NA

cdr3_nt: TGTGCCAGCAGCTCCTCGAGTACGAGCGAGCAGTACTTC
cdr3_aa: CASSSSSTSEQYF
j_call: TRBJ2-7
d_call: NA
v_call: TRBV7-3
clone_size: NA

cdr3_nt: TGTGCCAGCAGTTATAGGGGACAGCGGACGGCATCCGCTTTCTTT
cdr3_aa: CASSYRGQRTASAFF
j_call: TRBJ1-1
d_call: TRBD1
v_call: TRBV6-5
clone_size: once

cdr3_nt: TGCGCCAGCAGCCAAGTGAAACTCTTGAGCTCCTACGAGCAGTACTTC
cdr3_aa: CASSQVKLLSSYEQYF
j_call: TRBJ2-7
d_call: NA
v_call: TRBV4-1
clone_size: NA

cdr3_nt: TGTGCCAGCAGGCCGGGACAGGGAACGCAGTATTTT
cdr3_aa: CASRPGQGTQYF
j_call: TRBJ2-3
d_call: TRBD1
v_call: TRBV12-3/TRBV12-4
clone_size: NA

cdr3_nt: TGTGCCAGCAGTGGCGGACTAGCGGGAGGGAAAGATACGCAGTATTTT
cdr3_aa: CASSGGLAGGKDTQYF
j_call: TRBJ2-3
d_call: TRBD2
v_call: TRBV25-1
clone_size: NA

cdr3_nt: TGTGCCAGCAGCTTAGTTCAGGCCTATGGCTACACCTTC
cdr3_aa: CASSLVQAYGYTF
j_call: TRBJ1-2
d_call: NA
v_call: TRBV11-2
clone_size: NA

cdr3_nt: TGTGCCAGCAGTTTTACGGGGGTGTACTATGGCTACACCTTC
cdr3_aa: CASSFTGVYYGYTF
j_call: TRBJ1-2
d_call: NA
v_call: TRBV28
clone_size: few

cdr3_nt: TGTGCCAGCAGTTTAACGGCTAGCGGGCGATTCACAGATACGCAGTATTTT
cdr3_aa: CASSLTASGRFTDTQYF
j_call: TRBJ2-3
d_call: TRBD2
v_call: TRBV27
clone_size: NA

cdr3_nt: TGTGCCAGCAGTTTCAAAAAAAGGGGAAGCGGCTACACCTTC
cdr3_aa: CASSFKKRGSGYTF
j_call: TRBJ1-2
d_call: NA
v_call: TRBV28
clone_size: NA

cdr3_nt: TGTGCCAGCAGGGCAAGCGCGGAAAAACTGTTTTTT
cdr3_aa: CASRASAEKLFF
j_call: TRBJ1-4
d_call: NA
v_call: TRBV6-5
clone_size: once

cdr3_nt: TGTGCCAGCAGCTTAGGGCAGGGGTCGGTTGAAGCTTTCTTT
cdr3_aa: CASSLGQGSVEAFF
j_call: TRBJ1-1
d_call: NA
v_call: TRBV11-2
clone_size: once

cdr3_nt: TGTGCCAGCAGTGATCCCGGGCAGCCCCAGCATTTT
cdr3_aa: CASSDPGQPQHF
j_call: TRBJ1-5
d_call: NA
v_call: TRBV2
clone_size: once

cdr3_nt: TGTGCCAGCAGCTTAGAAGTAATGGGACAGGCAGACTCTGGGGCCAACGTCCTGACTTTC
cdr3_aa: CASSLEVMGQADSGANVLTF
j_call: TRBJ2-6
d_call: TRBD1
v_call: TRBV11-3
clone_size: NA

cdr3_nt: TGTGCCATCAGTGAAGGGGGGGCAGGCCAAGAGACCCAGTACTTC
cdr3_aa: CAISEGGAGQETQYF
j_call: TRBJ2-5
d_call: NA
v_call: TRBV10-3
clone_size: NA

cdr3_nt: TGTGCCACCAGTGAATCCGGGACAGGGGGCGAGCAGTACTTC
cdr3_aa: CATSESGTGGEQYF
j_call: TRBJ2-7
d_call: TRBD1
v_call: TRBV24-1
clone_size: NA

cdr3_nt: TGTGCCAGCAGCGGACAGGTTAACTATGGCTACACCTTC
cdr3_aa: CASSGQVNYGYTF
j_call: TRBJ1-2
d_call: TRBD1
v_call: TRBV6-6
clone_size: NA

cdr3_nt: TGTGCCTGGAGTGTATATCGGGAGGACTATGGCTACACCTTC
cdr3_aa: CAWSVYREDYGYTF
j_call: TRBJ1-2
d_call: NA
v_call: TRBV30
clone_size: NA

cdr3_nt: TGCAGCGTTGAGAGATCCGGGACTAGCGAAACCTACAATGAGCAGTTCTTC
cdr3_aa: CSVERSGTSETYNEQFF
j_call: TRBJ2-1
d_call: TRBD2
v_call: TRBV29-1
clone_size: NA

cdr3_nt: TGTGCCAGCAGCTTGGAAGCGGATAGCGGGAGCTACGAGCAGTACTTC
cdr3_aa: CASSLEADSGSYEQYF
j_call: TRBJ2-7
d_call: TRBD2
v_call: TRBV5-4
clone_size: NA

cdr3_nt: TGTGCCAGCAGCCCCGGGGACAGGGCCCCCGGCTACACCTTC
cdr3_aa: CASSPGDRAPGYTF
j_call: TRBJ1-2
d_call: TRBD1
v_call: TRBV27
clone_size: NA

cdr3_nt: TGTGCCAGCAGTAGTAGGGACAGGGGGCGCGAAAGCTATGGCTACACCTTC
cdr3_aa: CASSSRDRGRESYGYTF
j_call: TRBJ1-2
d_call: TRBD1
v_call: TRBV27
clone_size: NA

cdr3_nt: TGTGCCAGCAGTACCCTTAGCGGTGAGCAGTTCTTC
cdr3_aa: CASSTLSGEQFF
j_call: TRBJ2-1
d_call: NA
v_call: TRBV27
clone_size: NA

cdr3_nt: TGTGCCACCAGCAGCCACGGACAACCCTACAATGAGCAGTTCTTC
cdr3_aa: CATSSHGQPYNEQFF
j_call: TRBJ2-1
d_call: NA
v_call: TRBV15
clone_size: NA

cdr3_nt: TGTGCCAGTAGTATCGACAGGGGGACCTACAATGAGCAGTTCTTC
cdr3_aa: CASSIDRGTYNEQFF
j_call: TRBJ2-1
d_call: TRBD1
v_call: TRBV19
clone_size: NA